A single sample is the source of the 32 T cell receptor beta chains below, sequenced in a study of cytomegalovirus exposure and HLA in healthy donors. The PCR made use of 60 Vbeta and 13 Jbeta primers. The protocol was immunoSEQ multiplex PCR, while the TCRdb copy is restricted to in-frame clones and leaves out a portion. The repertoire table contains approximately 110,000 clones. Sequencing was done on a sample of PBMCs. The source of these receptors is a man aged 35 to 55 in good health and CMV-seropositive.

This chain joins TRBV4-2 and TRBJ1-5; the D gene is possibly TRBD1 (5 bases). Per germline, CDR1 LGHNA and CDR2 YNFKEQ. V lost 2 bases and J lost 5, with 10 bases in between. CDR3 length: 14 amino acids. This CDR3 reads CASSQTQTDQPQHF. The CDR3 DNA reads TGTGCCAGCAGCCAAACCCAGACAGATCAGCCCCAGCATTTT.

The chain combines TRBV25-1 with TRBJ2-1, with D tentatively TRBD2 (7 bases). The germline V gene has CDR1 MGHDK and CDR2 SYGVNS. V was trimmed by 1 base and J by 2 bases, leaving 12 bases between them. CDR3 length equals 16 residues. For the CDR3, the DNA is TGTGCCAGCAGTGAATTTGGGGGGGGCACCTACAATGAGCAGTTCTTC. This gives the protein CASSEFGGGTYNEQFF.

In DNA form, the CDR3 reads TGTGCCACCAGCTGGGGGAGGGATTACGAGCAGTACTTC. Translation: CATSWGRDYEQYF. This chain joins TRBV15 and TRBJ2-7, with TRBD2 identical over 7 bases. CDR3 length: 13 residues. V trimming: 5 bases; J trimming: 4 bases; junction bases outside the gene matches: 5. Germline CDR1 is LNHNV and CDR2 is YYDKDF (reference sequence).

The J gene is TRBJ2-7, the V gene TRBV27; D may be TRBD2 (6 bases). Germline-derived CDR1 and CDR2 are MNHEY and SMNVEV (reference sequence). V was pared by 6 bases and J by 2 bases, with 14 bases between. CDR3 length: 14 residues. DNA of the CDR3: TGTGCCAGCAGAGGAGGGCAGGGTCCCTACGAGCAGTACTTC. Its protein product is CASRGGQGPYEQYF.

The chain has TRBV6-6 and TRBJ2-7, with TRBD1 identical over 9 bases. V was pared by 3 bases and J by 5 bases, with 5 bases of the junction left unmatched. From germline, CDR1 is MNHNY and CDR2 SVGAGI (reference sequence). The CDR3 covers 14 residues. CDR3: CASSYGTGSHEQYF. CDR3 DNA sequence: TGTGCCAGCAGTTATGGGACAGGGAGCCACGAGCAGTACTTC.

The chain links TRBV19 to TRBJ2-7; TRBD1 might be the D (7 bases). In germline, CDR1 is LNHDA, CDR2 SQIVND (reference sequence). The CDR3 extends over 13 amino acids. V lost 5 bases, J lost 2 bases, and 10 bases lay in between. The CDR3 reads CASSRGTAYEQYF. The CDR3 bases are TGTGCCAGTAGTCGCGGGACAGCCTACGAGCAGTACTTC.

Concerning this clone itself: Other DNA sequences of this sample code for an identical CDR3. This sequence joins TRBV5-4 and TRBJ2-5; D gene unclear. In germline, CDR1 is SGHNT, CDR2 YYREEE (reference sequence). V dropped 1 base and J dropped 2 bases, with 6 bases sitting between them. There are 13 residues in the CDR3. Here the CDR3 reads CASSLQSQETQYF. CDR3 DNA sequence: TGTGCCAGCAGCTTGCAGTCACAAGAGACCCAGTACTTC.

The genes are TRBV6-1 and TRBJ2-2; TRBD2 matches at 7 bases. J was trimmed by 1 base and V by 5 bases; bases with no gene match: 4. Germline V gene data show CDR1 as MNHNS and CDR2 as SASEGT. This CDR3 spans 15 amino acids. As DNA, the CDR3 is TGTGCCAGCAGTTGGAAGCGGGAGAACACCGGGGAGCTGTTTTTT. Encoded protein: CASSWKRENTGELFF.

As regards this clone: One end of the junction is discordant with germline, which a read error may explain. This chain connects TRBV5-8 to TRBJ2-7; TRBD2 aligns across 11 bases. CDR3 length equals 15 residues. Germline CDR1 and CDR2: SGHTS and YDEGEE. CDR3 residues: CASSEGLAAPYGQYF. The CDR3 DNA reads as TGTGCCAGCAGCGAGGGACTAGCGGCCCCCTACGGGCAGTACTTC.

This chain uses TRBV27 with TRBJ1-1; maybe TRBD1 (6 bases). The CDR3 is 13 amino acids. V was pared by 5 bases and J by 4 bases, with 11 bases between. Germline assignment: CDR1 MNHEY and CDR2 SMNVEV (reference sequence). CDR3 amino acids: CASSLRGATEAFF. In DNA form, the CDR3 reads TGTGCCAGCAGTCTCAGGGGAGCCACTGAAGCTTTCTTT.

The chain employs TRBV28 and TRBJ1-5; weak D call: TRBD1 (6 bases). The V and J ends lost 8 bases and 5 bases respectively, with 13 bases between them. CDR1 MDHEN and CDR2 SYDVKM come from the germline V gene. The CDR3 totals 13 residues. DNA for the CDR3: TGTGCCAGCTCTTTAAGGGGGTATCAGCCCCAGCATTTT. As protein: CASSLRGYQPQHF.

The V call is TRBV6-5, the J call TRBJ2-7, with D perhaps TRBD1 (5 bases). Trimming took off 7 bases at V and 0 bases at J, with 13 bases between the two ends. Per germline, CDR1 MNHEY and CDR2 SVGAGI. The CDR3 is made up of 14 amino acids. In DNA, the CDR3 is TGTGCCAGCAAGCAGGGTCCCAGCTCCTACGAGCAGTACTTC. The encoded protein is CASKQGPSSYEQYF.

The genes are TRBV9 and TRBJ2-5, with 8 bases matching TRBD1. Losses at the gene ends were 3 bases for V and 5 bases for J; bases not matched to a gene: 9. Per germline, CDR1 SGDLS and CDR2 YYNGEE. CDR3 length equals 15 residues. This CDR3 is CASSAIPGGGETQYF. The DNA of the CDR3 is TGTGCCAGCAGCGCCATTCCAGGGGGCGGTGAGACCCAGTACTTC.

The V gene is TRBV6-4, the J gene TRBJ1-1, with 9 bases lining up with TRBD1. Per the germline V gene, CDR1 is MRHNA and CDR2 is SNTAGT. The CDR3 totals 13 residues. After removal of 6 bases from V and 7 bases from J, the junction contained 6 bases not matched to a gene. Written as DNA, the CDR3 is TGTGCCAGCAGCCTAACAGGGGGCGGTGAAGCTTTCTTT. It translates to CASSLTGGGEAFF.

The chain carries TRBV6-5 and TRBJ2-7; 9 bases agree with TRBD2. This CDR3 region has 15 residues. CDR1 and CDR2 from the germline V gene are MNHEY and SVGAGI. With V trimmed by 6 bases and J by 2 bases, 8 bases remained unmatched. CDR3: CASRLIAGGTYEQYF. CDR3 DNA sequence: TGTGCCAGCAGACTCATCGCGGGAGGGACCTACGAGCAGTACTTC.

V and J are TRBV5-1 and TRBJ2-7, with D possibly TRBD2 on 6 matching bases. The CDR3 length is 15 residues. The ends were cut back, 0 bases at V and 2 bases at J, with 12 bases in the middle. Germline assignment: CDR1 SGHRS and CDR2 YFSETQ. For the CDR3, the DNA is TGCGCCAGCAGCTTGGAGGTTGGAGGGACCTACGAGCAGTACTTC. It is translated as CASSLEVGGTYEQYF.

The rearrangement uses TRBV2 and TRBJ2-7, with a possible D match to TRBD2 (7 bases). In germline, CDR1 is SNHLY, CDR2 FYNNEI. Trimming stripped 8 bases from V and 3 bases from J, with 20 bases between. The CDR3 is 15 residues long. The CDR3 region has the DNA TGTGCCAGCGTGGTCGGGGGCGCGGGGGACTACGAGCAGTACTTC. This gives the protein CASVVGGAGDYEQYF.

V is TRBV6-1 and J is TRBJ1-3, with TRBD1 matching over 9 bases. The CDR3 has 15 residues. CDR1 is MNHNS, CDR2 SASEGT, per germline. Germline trimming cut 3 bases from V and 7 bases from J; bases unmatched to any gene: 7. For the CDR3, the DNA is TGTGCCAGCAGTGAGACAGGGGGGCCGGTGAACACCATATATTTT. It specifies CASSETGGPVNTIYF.

This chain links TRBV11-2 with TRBJ2-1; no clear D. CDR1 and CDR2 from the germline V gene are SGHAT and FQNNGV. Trimming left V 0 bases short and J 3 bases short, with 6 bases between. CDR3 length: 14 residues. The CDR3 bases are TGTGCCAGCAGCTTAGAGGCAGACTACAATGAGCAGTTCTTC. Amino acids: CASSLEADYNEQFF.

The V call is TRBV6-6, the J call TRBJ1-5; 9 nucleotides agree with TRBD1. Germline V gene lookup returns CDR1 MNHNY and CDR2 SVGAGI (reference sequence). The length of the CDR3 is 15 residues. Trimming cost V 5 bases and J 5 bases; bases outside gene matches: 7. Here the CDR3 DNA reads TGTGCCAGCAGTCCACACAGGGGGCGAGATCAGCCCCAGCATTTT. The encoded protein is CASSPHRGRDQPQHF.

The chain joins TRBV4-1 to TRBJ1-4; D is possibly TRBD1 (5 bases). The CDR3 totals 17 residues. Per germline, CDR1 MGHRA and CDR2 YSYEKL. Trimming shortened V by 5 bases and J by 8 bases, and 24 bases separated the two germline ends. The CDR3 DNA reads TGCGCCAGCAGCATGCAAAGGGGCCCGGCTCGTGTGGAAAAACTGTTTTTT. Amino acids: CASSMQRGPARVEKLFF.

CDR3: CASSFRDRAYYEQYF. The CDR3 DNA reads as TGTGCCAGCAGCTTCCGGGACAGGGCGTACTACGAGCAGTACTTC. This chain uses TRBV5-6 with TRBJ2-7, with TRBD1 matching over 9 bases. This CDR3 spans 15 amino acids. V trimming: 2 bases; J trimming: 3 bases; junction bases outside the gene matches: 6. Germline CDR1 reads SGHDT; CDR2 reads YYEEEE. The full variable domain, with the rest looked up from reference TRBV5-6 and TRBJ2-7, is DAGVTQSPTHLIKTRGQQVTLRCSPKSGHDTVSWYQQALGQGPQFIFQYYEEEERQRGNFPDRFSGHQFPNYSSELNVNALLLGDSALYLCASSFRDRAYYEQYFGPGTRLTVT.

This chain uses TRBV5-1 with TRBJ2-2; possible D gene TRBD1, 5 bases. The CDR3 sequence is 14 residues long. Germline V CDR1 and CDR2: SGHRS, YFSETQ. V lost 0 bases, J lost 6 bases, and 9 bases lay in between. The CDR3 nucleotides read TGCGCCAGCAGCTTGGGACAGTTCTCCGGGGAGCTGTTTTTT. This codes for CASSLGQFSGELFF. The full variable domain, completed using reference TRBV5-1 and TRBJ2-2, is KAGVTQTPRYLIKTRGQQVTLSCSPISGHRSVSWYQQTPGQGLQFLFEYFSETQRNKGNFPGRFSGRQFSNSRSEMNVSTLELGDSALYLCASSLGQFSGELFFGEGSRLTVL.

The chain links TRBV6-5 to TRBJ2-7; 7 positions match TRBD2. V was clipped by 2 bases and J by 4 bases; unmatched bases: 8. CDR3 length: 15 amino acids. Looked up from germline, CDR1 is MNHEY and CDR2 is SVGAGI. The DNA for the CDR3 is TGTGCCAGCAGTTACGGGGGGAGGGGAAATTACGAGCAGTACTTC. Translated, it gives CASSYGGRGNYEQYF.

The chain joins TRBV28 to TRBJ2-1; 12 bases line up with TRBD2. Germline CDR1 is MDHEN and CDR2 is SYDVKM. With V trimmed by 4 bases and J by 9 bases, 10 bases remained unmatched. This CDR3 has 16 residues. The CDR3 is CASSSLAGGPLGEQFF. CDR3 nucleotides: TGTGCCAGCAGTTCCCTAGCGGGAGGGCCTTTGGGTGAGCAGTTCTTC.

The rearrangement links TRBV7-2 to TRBJ1-5; D is perhaps TRBD1 (6 bases). Trimming cost V 5 bases and J 0 bases, with 11 bases left between them. This CDR3 spans 15 amino acids. Germline V gene sequence: CDR1 SGHTA, CDR2 FQGNSA. The CDR3 reads CASSPQGPSNQPQHF. The CDR3 DNA is TGTGCCAGCAGCCCACAGGGCCCTAGCAATCAGCCCCAGCATTTT. The full variable domain, its missing parts supplied by reference TRBV7-2 and TRBJ1-5, is GAGVSQSPSNKVTEKGKDVELRCDPISGHTALYWYRQSLGQGLEFLIYFQGNSAPDKSGLPSDRFSAERTGGSVSTLTIQRTQQEDSAVYLCASSPQGPSNQPQHFGDGTRLSIL.

This chain connects TRBV28 to TRBJ2-1; 12 nucleotides line up with TRBD2. J lost 8 bases, V lost 3 bases, and 17 bases had no gene match. The CDR3 runs to 19 residues. Germline lookup yields CDR1 MDHEN and CDR2 SYDVKM. CDR3 protein: CASSFLIKTSGSSSDEQFF. CDR3 coding DNA: TGTGCCAGCAGTTTTCTGATCAAGACTAGCGGGAGCTCTTCGGATGAGCAGTTCTTC.

V gene TRBV28 combines with J gene TRBJ1-1; D remains unclear. Germline V gene data show CDR1 as MDHEN and CDR2 as SYDVKM. This CDR3 spans 16 amino acids. With 1 base removed from V and 0 bases from J, the gap between germline ends came to 12 bases. The CDR3 here is CASSLSGSFMNTEAFF. For the CDR3, the DNA is TGTGCCAGCAGTTTATCAGGTTCTTTTATGAACACTGAAGCTTTCTTT.

The chain links TRBV15 to TRBJ2-7, with D unresolved. Looked up from germline, CDR1 is LNHNV and CDR2 is YYDKDF (reference sequence). Trimming left V 0 bases short and J 2 bases short, with 8 bases between. This CDR3 spans 14 amino acids. This CDR3 reads CATSRDPRTYEQYF. CDR3 coding DNA: TGTGCCACCAGCAGAGATCCGAGGACCTACGAGCAGTACTTC. The whole variable domain, remainder taken from reference TRBV15 and TRBJ2-7, is DAMVIQNPRYQVTQFGKPVTLSCSQTLNHNVMYWYQQKSSQAPKLLFHYYDKDFNNEADTPDNFQSRRPNTSFCFLDIRSPGLGDTAMYLCATSRDPRTYEQYFGPGTRLTVT.

The chain carries TRBV9 and TRBJ2-2; a possible D gene is TRBD1 (6 bases). Germline V gives CDR1 SGDLS, CDR2 YYNGEE. This CDR3 is 16 amino acids long. Trimming shortened V by 4 bases and J by 5 bases, and 18 bases separated the two germline ends. CDR3 sequence: CASSPRGREPTGELFF. In nucleotides, the CDR3 is TGTGCCAGCAGCCCAAGGGGGAGAGAGCCAACCGGGGAGCTGTTTTTT.

The rearrangement links TRBV28 to TRBJ1-5; D is possibly TRBD1 (6 bases). V was shortened by 1 base and J by 6 bases, with 10 bases between the two germline ends. The CDR3 spans 14 residues. Looked up from germline, CDR1 is MDHEN and CDR2 is SYDVKM. CDR3 sequence (DNA): TGTGCCAGCAGTTTATCCAAACAGGGTCAGCCCCAGCATTTT. Translated: CASSLSKQGQPQHF.

The genes are TRBV5-1 and TRBJ2-7; the match to TRBD1 covers 9 bases. With 0 bases clipped from V and 1 base from J, the junction kept 5 bases outside the gene matches. This CDR3 is built from 16 residues. Germline loops: CDR1 SGHRS, CDR2 YFSETQ. Here the CDR3 reads CASSLGRTGVSYEQYF. The DNA for the CDR3 is TGCGCCAGCAGCTTGGGCCGGACAGGGGTGTCCTACGAGCAGTACTTC.